This T cell receptor (beta chain) was observed in a study of response to subunit inactivated influenza vaccine. The table lists this clonotype with a few counts. No antigen is known for it. General study results and limits: It was the authors' suggestion that each seasonal influenza vaccination recruits few new T cells.

Germline loops: CDR1 DFQATT, CDR2 SNEGSKA (reference sequence). The junction had 4 bases not matched to a gene; V was cut back by 2 bases and J by 0 bases. CDR3 length: 14 residues. One entry per CDR3 protein, called by TCRdb with MiXCR from the RT-PCR reads. The sample contains almost 600,000 distinct CDR3 sequences, roughly 15% of which appear only once. Sequenced material: PBMCs from blood, taken approximately 12 days after vaccination. The chain couples TRBV20-1 to TRBJ2-7; 7 positions match TRBD2. The source of this sequence is a man aged 45 to 65 who received an inactivated influenza vaccine. The CDR3 reads CSARSGDGSYEQYF. Written as DNA, the CDR3 is TGCAGTGCTAGAAGCGGGGACGGCTCCTACGAGCAGTACTTC.